This T cell receptor beta chain emerged from a study of early stage breast cancer tumors. Across the study: Samples were sequenced at about 10-fold average coverage.

Some clones are missing from TCRdb's copy, which holds only in-frame ones; the method was immunoSEQ multiplex PCR. The sample lists 20,000 to 25,000 clones, roughly 67% occurring once. In regard to this clone: The antigen is unknown.

Study findings and constraints: Chain pairing and CD4, CD8 or FOXP3 expression were not captured.

The CDR3 is 16 amino acids. Germline assignment: CDR1 SGHVS and CDR2 FQNEAQ. Trimming shortened V by 1 base and J by 4 bases, and 14 bases separated the two germline ends. The source is a person between 55 and 69 years old with breast cancer. Sequenced: breast tumor tissue. The V call is TRBV7-8, the J call TRBJ1-5, with D possibly being TRBD1 (6 bases). As DNA, the CDR3 is TGTGCCAGCAGCTTAGAAGTGGGGACAATAAATCAGCCCCAGCATTTT. Its protein is CASSLEVGTINQPQHF. The variable domain in full, with the rest retrieved from reference TRBV7-8 and TRBJ1-5, is GAGVSQSPRYKVAKRGQDVALRCDPISGHVSLFWYQQALGQGPEFLTYFQNEAQLDKSGLPSDRFFAERPEGSVSTLKIQRTQQEDSAVYLCASSLEVGTINQPQHFGDGTRLSIL.